The entry below describes one T cell receptor beta chain. The antigen it binds to is not known. Base qualities are missing; no much larger clone stands one base away. Library generation was performed with the immunoSEQ multiplex PCR assay. The deep sequencing platform assayed approximately 100,000 TCR templates per sample. Genomic DNA extracted from sorted T cells was the material used for TCRbeta CDR3 sequencing. The published analysis was carried out like this. The R programming language was used for clonal analysis of the TCRbeta CDR3 data. Alloreactive CD4+ and CD8+ clones were identified by comparing unstimulated samples to CFSE-low samples taken after the reaction. Regulatory or non-regulatory origin was assigned to alloreactive CD4+ clones by matching of sequences to sorted unstimulated Treg and non-Treg repertoires. TCRdb stores this immuneACCESS table with in-frame sequences only. Part of the clones is absent; in the studies checked, under half of the shortfall reflects unresolved V genes, and no reason is known for the rest. The V and J calls and clone size were taken over from that table, and D and trimming were inferred from the DNA. In this sample the table shows under 150,000 clones, roughly 94% of which occur a single time. The top ten constitute 1.5% to 2% of the sample.

The source of the sample is a study of siplizumab effects on memory and regulatory T cells (dated by TCRdb to about 2019). Study-wide context: The effect of the anti-CD2 antibody siplizumab on alloreactive T-cell subsets was examined in allogeneic mixed lymphocyte reactions constructed from human PBMCs.

TCRbeta CDR3 sequencing was performed on sorted unstimulated T cells and on proliferating T cells recovered from mixed lymphocyte reactions. Fresh whole blood from fewer than 12 HLA-typed healthy donors was used to isolate PBMCs. To map where alloreactive clones came from, CD4+ non-regulatory T cells in the unstimulated state were FACS-sorted. The CDR3 has 14 amino acids, counting the end cysteine and phenylalanine. CDR3 DNA only is kept here, 42 bases in frame from base 1. Relative to germline, V is missing 4 bases and J is missing 9 bases, with 6 bases of the junction outside any gene match. Results the study describes overall, beyond this receptor: Unstimulated naive T cells appeared more diverse than memory T cells, and naive cells seemed to contribute substantially to the alloresponse. The suppressive function of proliferating Tregs from siplizumab cultures was not functionally confirmed. For roughly 80-97% of proliferating CD4+ or CD8+ clones, no naive or memory phenotype could be assigned. Among mappable alloreactive CD4+ clones, the Treg-derived fraction averaged around 69% with siplizumab versus around 27% in control reactions. The cumulative frequency of alloreactive sequences that could be traced back to unstimulated CD4+ memory T cells was significantly reduced by siplizumab. Sequences below about 10^-5 frequency were poorly captured, so only a minor fraction of alloreactive clones could be mapped to unstimulated subsets.

The chain was built from TRBV23-1 and TRBJ1-5; 10 bases in the middle match TRBD1. TRBV23-1 is an ORF; its function is uncertain. The specimen sequenced was non-Treg CD4+ T cells sorted from blood. According to the study, the label for this sample's cell subset or site signals: FACS-sorted unstimulated CD4+ non-regulatory T cells. The origin of this receptor is a human donor in good health. Here the CDR3 is given as CASSLRQGARPQHF. The DNA reads TGCGCCAGCAGTCTTAGACAGGGGGCGAGGCCCCAGCATTTT.